Below are 14 T cell receptor beta chains sequenced from a single sample in a study of T cells after posttransplantation cyclophosphamide. Clones were read by immunoSEQ multiplex PCR, and TCRdb kept only the in-frame ones, dropping some. In the table there are about 16,000 clones, over 75% of which are singletons. Controls had myeloablative marrow grafts with methotrexate and calcineurin inhibitor, sampled at 1 year. Sequencing was performed on PBMCs, taken after an allogeneic stem cell transplant with a calcineurin inhibitor and methotrexate. The receptors derive from a male patient between 50 and 60 years old who received an allogeneic stem cell transplant from an unrelated donor, was CMV-positive, and had chronic GVHD only. The graft donor may have contributed some T cells.

J is TRBJ1-2 and V is TRBV7-8; D remains ambiguous. CDR1 SGHVS and CDR2 FQNEAQ come from the germline V gene. Trimming pared 5 bases from V and 3 bases from J, leaving 31 bases between. This CDR3 spans 20 amino acids. CDR3 coding DNA: TGTGCCAGCAGCCTGAGGTTCAGCGGGGTACCTCTAGCCGCTGACTATGGCTACACCTTC. Its translation: CASSLRFSGVPLAADYGYTF.

CDR3 DNA: TGTGCCAGCAGCTCTGGAGCCCGGGAGCTGTTTTTT. Translated: CASSSGARELFF. The J gene is TRBJ2-2, the V gene TRBV5-6; D not certain. This CDR3 comprises 12 residues. V dropped 3 bases and J dropped 9 bases, with 9 bases sitting between them. In germline, CDR1 is SGHDT, CDR2 YYEEEE.

This clone was recorded once. The chain uses TRBV7-2 and TRBJ2-1; 9 positions agree with TRBD2. CDR3 length: 15 amino acids. Germline V gives CDR1 SGHTA, CDR2 FQGNSA. J gave up 4 bases and V 2 bases, and 3 bases lay outside the gene matches. CDR3 DNA sequence: TGTGCCAGCAGCTTATCCAGCGGGGGGTACAATGAGCAGTTCTTC. This codes for CASSLSSGGYNEQFF.

The chain employs TRBV19 and TRBJ1-4; 7 bases agree with TRBD1. This CDR3 spans 17 amino acids. The trim removed 4 bases at V and 6 bases at J, leaving 14 bases unmatched. CDR1 is LNHDA, CDR2 SQIVND, per germline (reference sequence). CDR3 DNA: TGTGCCAGTAGTAGAATCCCGTTTGGGACAGTGGATGAAAAACTGTTTTTT. Translation: CASSRIPFGTVDEKLFF.

The rearrangement uses TRBV29-1 and TRBJ2-7; TRBD2 matches 9 bases. CDR1 and CDR2 (germline): SQVTM, ANQGSEA. J was trimmed by 8 bases and V by 5 bases; bases with no gene match: 10. The CDR3 is made up of 13 amino acids. The CDR3 protein is CSVRPSGKVKQYF. The CDR3 DNA follows: TGCAGCGTTCGGCCTAGCGGGAAAGTTAAGCAGTACTTC.

The rearrangement joins TRBV6-5 to TRBJ2-7; 9 bases fit TRBD2. CDR1 and CDR2 (germline): MNHEY, SVGAGI. The V gene end was trimmed by 2 bases and the J gene end by 3 bases; junction bases not matched to a gene: 5. The CDR3 runs 15 residues. The CDR3 region has the DNA TGTGCCAGCAGTTACGCGGGACTAGCCGACTACGAGCAGTACTTC. This gives the protein CASSYAGLADYEQYF.

V usage is TRBV5-1 and J usage is TRBJ2-7; D gene uncertain. CDR3 length: 15 amino acids. Trimming stripped 4 bases from V and 6 bases from J, with 20 bases between. The germline gives CDR1 SGHRS, CDR2 YFSETQ. This CDR3 reads CASSPASRGYSEQYF. The CDR3 nucleotides read TGCGCCAGCAGCCCTGCTTCCAGAGGTTATAGCGAGCAGTACTTC.

The V gene is TRBV28, the J gene TRBJ1-2, with TRBD1 as a possible D gene (6 bases). CDR3 length equals 13 residues. Germline-derived CDR1 and CDR2 are MDHEN and SYDVKM. V was shortened by 7 bases and J by 8 bases, with 17 bases between the two germline ends. CDR3 sequence: CASTPDSSTGYTF. The CDR3 DNA is TGTGCCAGCACCCCGGACAGTTCGACCGGCTACACCTTC.

This clone was seen more than once but under ten times. The V call is TRBV6-6, the J call TRBJ1-3; TRBD1 matches 9 bases. J was trimmed by 9 bases and V by 8 bases; bases with no gene match: 11. The CDR3 has 14 residues. Germline CDR1 MNHNY, CDR2 SVGAGI (reference sequence). In DNA, the CDR3 is TGTGCCAGCGGGACAGGGACCCACGGGGGCACCATATATTTT. Encoded protein: CASGTGTHGGTIYF.

This clone has only a few counts. The chain links TRBV5-6 to TRBJ2-3; 8 nucleotides line up with TRBD1. This CDR3 comprises 16 residues. The V and J ends lost 4 bases and 0 bases, in that order; junction bases with no gene match: 7. In germline, CDR1 is SGHDT, CDR2 YYEEEE. The CDR3 DNA sequence: TGTGCCAGCAGCCTCAAGAGGACAGGGAGCACAGATACGCAGTATTTT. Amino acid sequence: CASSLKRTGSTDTQYF. Complete variable domain (other parts from reference TRBV5-6 and TRBJ2-3): DAGVTQSPTHLIKTRGQQVTLRCSPKSGHDTVSWYQQALGQGPQFIFQYYEEEERQRGNFPDRFSGHQFPNYSSELNVNALLLGDSALYLCASSLKRTGSTDTQYFGPGTRLTVL.

The CDR3 nucleotides read TGTGCCAGCAGTTTGGGGGGGACAGGGATGTACGAGCAGTACTTC. As protein: CASSLGGTGMYEQYF. The V and J genes are TRBV27 and TRBJ2-7; 9 bases map to TRBD1. The junction had 7 bases not matched to a gene; V was cut back by 3 bases and J by 4 bases. This CDR3 has 15 residues. Germline-derived CDR1 and CDR2 are MNHEY and SMNVEV (reference sequence).

As to this clone: Other DNA sequences of this sample code for an identical CDR3. This chain joins TRBV19 and TRBJ1-2, with D perhaps TRBD1 (5 bases). The CDR3 covers 16 residues. Per germline, CDR1 LNHDA and CDR2 SQIVND (reference sequence). Trimming shortened V by 3 bases and J by 0 bases, and 14 bases separated the two germline ends. CDR3 bases: TGTGCCAGTAGTATCTGGGCGGGGCAGACTAACTATGGCTACACCTTC. Translated: CASSIWAGQTNYGYTF.

The V gene is TRBV15, the J gene TRBJ2-1; 8 positions match TRBD2. V shed 5 bases, J shed 9 bases, and the junction held 15 bases outside the gene matches. The CDR3 loop spans 16 amino acids. Germline CDR1 and CDR2: LNHNV and YYDKDF (reference sequence). This CDR3 reads CATSRISSGAGGEQFF. CDR3 nucleotide sequence: TGTGCCACCAGCCGTATAAGTAGCGGGGCGGGGGGTGAGCAGTTCTTC. The entire variable domain, with the rest obtained from reference TRBV15 and TRBJ2-1, is as follows: DAMVIQNPRYQVTQFGKPVTLSCSQTLNHNVMYWYQQKSSQAPKLLFHYYDKDFNNEADTPDNFQSRRPNTSFCFLDIRSPGLGDTAMYLCATSRISSGAGGEQFFGPGTRLTVL.

This clone was observed a few times. The chain combines TRBV4-2 with TRBJ1-4; TRBD1 aligns across 9 bases. Per germline, CDR1 LGHNA and CDR2 YNFKEQ. J lost 8 bases, V lost 0 bases, and 4 bases had no gene match. This CDR3 is built from 15 residues. For the CDR3, the DNA is TGTGCCAGCAGCCAAGAACAGGGGGCTGTAGAAAAACTGTTTTTT. It specifies CASSQEQGAVEKLFF.